What follows describes a single T cell receptor beta chain. Trimming left V 0 bases short and J 7 bases short, with 25 bases between. Germline V lookup: CDR1 MNHEY, CDR2 SVGEGT. The CDR3 runs to 20 residues. The data originate from a study of early T cells in non-severe SARS-CoV-2 infection. Separate cDNA molecules each had unique molecular identifiers attached to them. MiXCR, applied by TCRdb to the 5' RACE reads, yields one record per CDR3 protein. The sample includes around 64,000 distinct CDR3 sequences, 9.5% to 12% of them seen just once. This TCR was recovered from an adult who was a healthcare worker with PCR-confirmed SARS-CoV-2 infection or an uninfected control (not recorded which). Sample: whole blood, taken at baseline. The genes are TRBV6-2 or TRBV6-3 and TRBJ1-6; D might be TRBD1 (5 bases). CDR3 amino acids: CASSYSPDADTRAPNSPLHF. CDR3 nucleotides: TGTGCCAGCAGTTACTCGCCAGACGCGGACACACGTGCTCCCAATTCACCCCTCCACTTT.